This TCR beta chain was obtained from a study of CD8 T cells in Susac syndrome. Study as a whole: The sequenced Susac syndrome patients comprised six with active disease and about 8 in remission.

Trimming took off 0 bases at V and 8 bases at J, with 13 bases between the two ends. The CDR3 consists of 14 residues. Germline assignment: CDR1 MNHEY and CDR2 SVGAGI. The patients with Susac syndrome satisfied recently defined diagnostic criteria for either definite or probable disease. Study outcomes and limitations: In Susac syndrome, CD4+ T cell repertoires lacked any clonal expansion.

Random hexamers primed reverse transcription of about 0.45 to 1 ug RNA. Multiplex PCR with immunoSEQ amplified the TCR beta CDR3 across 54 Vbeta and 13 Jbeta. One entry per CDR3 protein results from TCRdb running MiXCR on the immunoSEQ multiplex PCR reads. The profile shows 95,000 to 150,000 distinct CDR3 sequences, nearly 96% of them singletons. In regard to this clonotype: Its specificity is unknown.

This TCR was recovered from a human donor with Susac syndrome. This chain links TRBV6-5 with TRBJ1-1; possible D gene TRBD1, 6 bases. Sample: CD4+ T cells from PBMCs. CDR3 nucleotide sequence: TGTGCCAGCAGTTACTCGGCAGGGGTGAGGGAAGCTTTCTTT. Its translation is CASSYSAGVREAFF.